Listed below are T cell receptor beta chains from one sample, sequenced in a study of blood T cell repertoires in COVID-19. Only in-frame clones appear in the TCRdb table, and some are missing; sequencing was by immunoSEQ multiplex PCR. The sample includes about 240,000 clones, 87% of them seen just once. The sample consisted of peripheral blood. The receptors were gathered from a man between 60 and 70 years old who had recovered from COVID-19. CDR3s include the opening cysteine and the closing phenylalanine or tryptophan. D genes are given only for firm matches. Size tells how often a clone was seen (once, few, many) or the class of an expanded clone, and some rows leave it out.

size | J | D | V | CDR3 | DNA
- | TRBJ1-6 | - | TRBV18 | CASSPGRESPLHF | TGTGCCAGCTCACCTGGGCGGGAGTCACCCCTCCACTTT
- | TRBJ1-2 | TRBD1 | TRBV5-1 | CASSPLQGAANYGYTF | TGCGCCAGCAGCCCTCTGCAGGGGGCGGCTAACTATGGCTACACCTTC
- | TRBJ1-2 | - | TRBV6-1 | CASSDRGHYGYTF | TGTGCCAGCAGTGATAGAGGGCACTATGGCTACACCTTC
- | TRBJ1-3 | - | TRBV29-1 | CSGKGRDTIYF | TGCAGCGGAAAAGGGAGGGACACCATATATTTT
few | TRBJ2-1 | TRBD1 | TRBV29-1 | CSVEGQGINEQFF | TGCAGCGTTGAGGGACAGGGGATCAATGAGCAGTTCTTC
- | TRBJ2-3 | TRBD1 | TRBV24-1 | CATSPRQGFSDTQYF | TGTGCCACCAGCCCCCGACAGGGGTTCTCAGATACGCAGTATTTT
- | TRBJ2-1 | TRBD1 | TRBV7-2 | CASSPGQGSYNEQFF | TGTGCCAGCAGCCCCGGACAGGGCTCCTACAATGAGCAGTTCTTC
- | TRBJ1-3 | TRBD1 | TRBV6-5 | CASSYISGGRNTIYF | TGTGCCAGCAGTTACATCTCAGGGGGAAGAAACACCATATATTTT
- | TRBJ2-7 | TRBD2 | TRBV2 | CASGVIDSGGSGYF | TGTGCCAGCGGGGTTATTGATAGCGGGGGGTCCGGGTACTTC
- | TRBJ2-3 | TRBD2 | TRBV5-1 | CASSLALAGSTDTQYF | TGCGCCAGCAGCTTGGCGCTAGCGGGTAGCACAGATACGCAGTATTTT
- | TRBJ1-2 | TRBD1 | TRBV5-1 | CASSTLQGVYGYTF | TGCGCCAGCAGCACCCTACAGGGGGTCTATGGCTACACCTTC
- | TRBJ1-6 | - | TRBV5-4 | CASSYTVGNSPLHF | TGTGCCAGCAGCTACACAGTTGGGAATTCACCCCTCCACTTT
few | TRBJ1-6 | TRBD1 | TRBV18 | CASSADRQGVGSPLHF | TGTGCCAGCTCAGCCGACAGACAGGGAGTTGGGTCACCCCTCCACTTT
- | TRBJ1-4 | - | TRBV2 | CASRTGTTNEKLFF | TGTGCCAGCAGAACAGGGACAACTAATGAAAAACTGTTTTTT
- | TRBJ2-2 | - | TRBV5-1 | CASSPLQVVGELFF | TGCGCCAGCAGCCCCCTCCAGGTGGTCGGGGAGCTGTTTTTT
- | TRBJ2-5 | TRBD2 | TRBV18 | CASSQQAGGSLGETQYF | TGTGCCAGCTCACAACAAGCGGGGGGATCCCTGGGAGAGACCCAGTACTTC
- | TRBJ1-5 | - | TRBV6-5 | CATGTPAQPQHF | TGTGCCACCGGGACACCCGCCCAGCCCCAGCATTTT
- | TRBJ1-5 | - | TRBV30 | CAWSLSSNQPQHF | TGTGCCTGGAGTTTGAGTAGCAATCAGCCCCAGCATTTT
- | TRBJ1-1 | - | TRBV5-4 | CASSLEGAGTEAFF | TGTGCCAGCAGCTTGGAAGGGGCAGGCACTGAAGCTTTCTTT
- | TRBJ1-6 | - | TRBV6-5 | CASSPRRSVYSPLHF | TGTGCCAGCAGTCCCAGAAGATCAGTCTATTCACCCCTCCACTTT
- | TRBJ1-5 | - | TRBV4-1 | CASSHYLGPAQPQHF | TGCGCCAGCAGCCACTACCTAGGCCCGGCTCAGCCCCAGCATTTT
- | TRBJ1-2 | TRBD1 | TRBV28 | CASSLLVGTGLYGYTF | TGTGCCAGCAGTTTATTAGTGGGGACAGGGTTATATGGCTACACCTTC
- | TRBJ1-5 | - | TRBV7-8 | CASSSSPPRREEPQHF | TGTGCCAGCAGTTCTTCCCCCCCCCGGAGGGAAGAGCCCCAGCATTTT
- | TRBJ2-5 | - | TRBV14 | CASSQAGGVQETQYF | TGTGCCAGCAGCCAAGCTGGGGGCGTCCAAGAGACCCAGTACTTC
- | TRBJ1-6 | TRBD1 | TRBV19 | CASSIATGRSNSPLHF | TGTGCCAGTAGTATCGCGACAGGGAGAAGCAATTCACCCCTCCACTTT
- | TRBJ2-3 | - | TRBV20-1 | CSARRVDTQYF | TGCAGTGCTAGGAGGGTCGATACGCAGTATTTT
- | TRBJ1-2 | TRBD1 | TRBV6-2/TRBV6-3 | CASSYTPTGGGYGYTF | TGTGCCAGCAGTTACACGCCGACAGGGGGCGGGTATGGCTACACCTTC
- | TRBJ1-5 | TRBD1 | TRBV6-6 | CASSPQGAFGQPQHF | TGTGCCAGCAGTCCACAGGGGGCTTTTGGTCAGCCCCAGCATTTT
once | TRBJ1-1 | - | TRBV25-1 | CASSYRGTEAFF | TGTGCCAGCAGTTATCGGGGCACTGAAGCTTTCTTT
- | TRBJ2-1 | - | TRBV24-1 | CATSGTAGEDSYNEQFF | TGTGCCACCAGTGGCACTGCAGGGGAAGACTCCTACAATGAGCAGTTCTTC
- | TRBJ1-2 | - | TRBV4-2 | CASSQELAQDPYGYTF | TGTGCCAGCAGCCAGGAACTGGCACAGGATCCCTATGGCTACACCTTC